This paragraph reports one TCR beta chain. It was the library that attached unique molecular identifiers to individual cDNA molecules. TCRdb analysed the RACE reads with MiXCR anew, one entry per CDR3 protein. The data show 130,000 or so distinct CDR3 sequences, with about 11% seen just once and 2% to 2.5% held by the top ten. J gave up 4 bases and V 5 bases, and 11 bases lay outside the gene matches. Germline CDR1 and CDR2: MNHEY and SVGEGT. The CDR3 spans 19 residues. This sample was taken from a study of human T cells and chemical hapten exposure. The wider study: DPC 0.01% went on the upper back by patch test, with reading at 6 days.

The time point denotes: patch test 3, about 24 weeks after DPC sensitization. Treatment given: therapeutic diphenylcyclopropenone sensitization with weekly scalp DPC. Alopecia patients between 18 and 70 years old and suitable for DPC were used as donors. The chain is built from TRBV6-2 or TRBV6-3 and TRBJ2-1; TRBD2 matches at 16 bases. This clonotype originated in a woman between 50 and 59 years old with alopecia areata. Some clones in this sample may be carry-over from other donors' samples. This specimen was whole blood, taken in connection with sensitization to the hapten diphenylcyclopropenone (DPC). CDR3 coding DNA: TGTGCCAGCAGTCAAGTCCCGGGACTAGCGGGAGGGAGGTACAATGAGCAGTTCTTC. Its translation: CASSQVPGLAGGRYNEQFF.